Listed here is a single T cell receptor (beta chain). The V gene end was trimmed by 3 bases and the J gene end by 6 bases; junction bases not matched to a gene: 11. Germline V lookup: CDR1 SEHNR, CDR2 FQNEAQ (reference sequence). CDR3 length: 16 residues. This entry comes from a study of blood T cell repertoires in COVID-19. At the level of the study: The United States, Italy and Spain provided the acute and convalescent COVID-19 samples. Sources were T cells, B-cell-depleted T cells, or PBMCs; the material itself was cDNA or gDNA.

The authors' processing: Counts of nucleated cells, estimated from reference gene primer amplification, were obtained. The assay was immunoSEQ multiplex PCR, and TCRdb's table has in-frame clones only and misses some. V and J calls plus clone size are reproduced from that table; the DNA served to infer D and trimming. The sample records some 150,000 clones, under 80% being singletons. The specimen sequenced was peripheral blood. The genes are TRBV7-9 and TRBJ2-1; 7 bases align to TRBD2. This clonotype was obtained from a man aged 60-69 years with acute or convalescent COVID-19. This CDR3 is CASSFGGLQGGNEQFF. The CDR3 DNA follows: TGTGCCAGCAGCTTCGGGGGGTTGCAGGGAGGCAATGAGCAGTTCTTC.